Here is one T cell receptor (beta chain) with its context. What it recognizes is unknown. The method was immunoSEQ multiplex PCR; TCRdb's version includes in-frame clones alone and lacks a portion of them. Among 2 million to 2.5 million clones, around 95% were seen once, and the ten largest hold approximately 0.13%. This sample stems from a study of shared clonotypes between healthy human individuals. Whole-study findings and limits: Estimated clonotype richness was generally higher in naive than memory subsets. Having only a few donors restricted how much genetic and exposure-history diversity was captured. At large depth, rarefaction still showed sorted-subset sequencing to be incomplete.

With V trimmed by 5 bases and J by 4 bases, 2 bases remained unmatched. The CDR3 spans 12 residues. From germline, CDR1 is MGHRA and CDR2 YSYEKL. CD45RA-negative memory and CD45RA+ naive subsets were split from the CD4+ cells. This clonotype originated in a man between 18 and 35 years old in good health. The chain has TRBV4-1 and TRBJ2-7, with 7 bases identical to TRBD1. The sample taken for sequencing was naive CD4+ T cells sorted from blood. The sample's subset: CD45RA+ positively selected. The CDR3 DNA sequence: TGCGCCAGCAGCGGGGACAGTTACGAGCAGTACTTC. It specifies CASSGDSYEQYF.